These 5 T cell receptor beta chains were all obtained from the same sample, sequenced in a study of cytomegalovirus exposure and HLA in healthy donors. TCRdb's copy holds only in-frame clones and misses some; the assay was immunoSEQ multiplex PCR. The sample records 150,000 to 200,000 clones, around nine tenths being singletons. The source material was PBMCs. These receptor sequences come from a woman aged 25 to 39 in good health and CMV-seronegative.

The gene calls are TRBV4-1 and TRBJ2-7, with TRBD1 matching over 8 bases. In germline, CDR1 is MGHRA, CDR2 YSYEKL. The CDR3 loop spans 14 amino acids. The trim removed 0 bases at V and 6 bases at J, leaving 4 bases unmatched. CDR3 bases: TGCGCCAGCAGCCAAGACAGGGGGCGTGCCGAGCAGTACTTC. This encodes CASSQDRGRAEQYF.

The chain combines TRBV19 with TRBJ2-3, with 9 bases matching TRBD2. J was trimmed by 0 bases and V by 6 bases; bases with no gene match: 7. Germline V gene data show CDR1 as LNHDA and CDR2 as SQIVND (reference sequence). The CDR3 runs 16 residues. In DNA, the CDR3 is TGTGCCAGTAGGCGAATACTAGCGGGCAGCACAGATACGCAGTATTTT. It encodes CASRRILAGSTDTQYF.

Only a few counts were recorded for this clone. The genes are TRBV11-2 and TRBJ1-1, with a weak D call TRBD1 (5 bases). From germline, CDR1 is SGHAT and CDR2 FQNNGV. V dropped 1 base and J dropped 0 bases, with 6 bases sitting between them. The length of the CDR3 is 14 residues. This CDR3 is CASSLGQMNTEAFF. The CDR3 DNA sequence: TGTGCCAGCAGCTTAGGACAGATGAACACTGAAGCTTTCTTT. Full variable domain (missing parts from reference TRBV11-2 and TRBJ1-1): EAGVAQSPRYKIIEKRQSVAFWCNPISGHATLYWYQQILGQGPKLLIQFQNNGVVDDSQLPKDRFSAERLKGVDSTLKIQPAKLEDSAVYLCASSLGQMNTEAFFGQGTRLTVV.

V and J are TRBV6-1 and TRBJ1-3; D uncertain. Germline-derived CDR1 and CDR2 are MNHNS and SASEGT. V was cut by 5 bases and J by 0 bases, with 5 bases left in between. This CDR3 contains 13 residues. This CDR3 reads CASSSLSGNTIYF. The CDR3 DNA follows: TGTGCCAGCAGTTCTCTCTCTGGAAACACCATATATTTT.

As for this clone: The sample has other DNA sequences that encode this CDR3 too. CDR3: CASSTTGNTEAFF. The CDR3 coding sequence is TGCGCCAGCAGCACAACAGGGAACACTGAAGCTTTCTTT. The chain combines TRBV5-1 with TRBJ1-1; the D gene is possibly TRBD1 (5 bases). V was trimmed by 4 bases and J by 1 base, leaving 8 bases between them. The CDR3 is 13 amino acids. Looked up from germline, CDR1 is SGHRS and CDR2 is YFSETQ. The variable domain in full, with the rest retrieved from reference TRBV5-1 and TRBJ1-1, is KAGVTQTPRYLIKTRGQQVTLSCSPISGHRSVSWYQQTPGQGLQFLFEYFSETQRNKGNFPGRFSGRQFSNSRSEMNVSTLELGDSALYLCASSTTGNTEAFFGQGTRLTVV.